A selection of T cell receptor beta chains follows, all from one sample in a study of OX40 agonist ivuxolimab in advanced cancers. Assay used: immunoSEQ multiplex PCR; TCRdb lists only in-frame clones, some missing. This repertoire shows about 70,000 clones, 85% to 90% found once; its top ten account for roughly 2.9%. The sequencing here drew on CD4+ or CD8+ T cells sorted from blood, taken in a trial of the OX40 agonist ivuxolimab. All receptors come from an adult with an advanced solid tumor such as melanoma, head and neck, liver or kidney cancer. CDR3s include the opening cysteine and the closing phenylalanine or tryptophan. Fields, in order: J gene, V gene, D gene, clone size, CDR3 protein, CDR3 DNA. A D gene is named only where the DNA matches it firmly. Size is stated for part of the rows, as once, few or many counts, or as a class when the clone is expanded.

TRBJ1-2,TRBV11-2,-,medium-sized,CASSLEVTGLYGYTF,TGTGCCAGCAGCTTAGAAGTAACAGGCCTCTATGGCTACACCTTC
TRBJ1-1,TRBV5-4,-,-,CASSPGGYGAFF,TGTGCCAGCAGCCCGGGGGGGTACGGAGCTTTCTTT
TRBJ1-2,TRBV28,-,few,CASSPLEARNYGYTF,TGTGCCAGCAGTCCTTTAGAGGCAAGAAACTATGGCTACACCTTC
TRBJ2-3,TRBV5-1,TRBD1,-,CASSLDPGGLTVDTQYF,TGCGCCAGCAGCTTGGATCCAGGGGGTCTCACTGTGGATACGCAGTATTTT
TRBJ1-1,TRBV6-5,-,-,CASSLQGNTEAFF,TGTGCCAGCAGTCTACAGGGAAACACTGAAGCTTTCTTT
TRBJ2-3,TRBV10-3,-,-,CASQDRSTDTQYF,TGTGCCAGCCAGGACAGAAGCACAGATACGCAGTATTTT
TRBJ2-3,TRBV19,TRBD2,-,CASSVHGGGSRTDTQYF,TGTGCCAGTAGTGTCCATGGGGGGGGTTCGAGGACAGATACGCAGTATTTT
TRBJ1-4,TRBV5-1,-,-,CASSLIGVTNEKLFF,TGCGCCAGCAGCTTAATAGGAGTCACTAATGAAAAACTGTTTTTT
TRBJ2-5,TRBV28,-,-,CASSKGTSLKETQYF,TGTGCCAGCAGCAAAGGGACATCCCTTAAAGAGACCCAGTACTTC
TRBJ2-5,TRBV7-8,-,-,CASSHLGKQETQYF,TGTGCCAGCAGCCACCTGGGAAAGCAAGAGACCCAGTACTTC
TRBJ2-7,TRBV11-2,TRBD1,-,CASTLTRTGSYEQYF,TGTGCCAGCACCCTAACCCGGACAGGTAGCTACGAGCAGTACTTC
TRBJ1-2,TRBV28,-,-,CASSSQVNYGYTF,TGTGCCAGCAGTTCCCAGGTTAACTATGGCTACACCTTC